This T cell receptor beta chain derives from a study of control samples from healthy donors and cancer patients. Profiling relied on immunoSEQ multiplex PCR, and the TCRdb table lists in-frame clones only, not all of them. The sample consists of 90,000 to 150,000 clones, about 91% of them appearing once. Germline lookup yields CDR1 LGHDT and CDR2 YNNKEL (reference sequence). The length of the CDR3 is 15 residues. Trimming took off 3 bases at V and 6 bases at J, with 17 bases between the two ends. The receptor's source is a man aged 40-49 years in good health. The rearrangement links TRBV3-1 (or the pseudogene TRBV3-2) to TRBJ1-2; a weak D match, TRBD1 (6 bases). Sequencing used blood. The CDR3 coding sequence is TGTGCCAGCAGCCACCTAGAACAGGGTAGGGATGGCTACACCTTC. Amino acid sequence: CASSHLEQGRDGYTF.